The clone carrying this TCR beta chain has just a few counts. CDR3 length equals 15 residues. The trim removed 3 bases at V and 2 bases at J, leaving 7 bases unmatched. The record originates from a study of blood T cell repertoires in COVID-19. Study-wide background: Acute-phase and convalescent COVID-19 samples originated in the United States, Italy and Spain.

Per the study methods: From reference gene primer amplification, estimates of nucleated cell counts were derived. The method was immunoSEQ multiplex PCR; TCRdb's version includes in-frame clones alone and lacks a portion of them. V and J calls and clone size are as listed in that table; D and trimming were resolved from the DNA. The profile shows approximately 290,000 clones, around nine tenths of them singletons. This receptor was taken from a young man with acute or convalescent COVID-19. The specimen was peripheral blood. The chain employs TRBV23-1 and TRBJ2-7; 7 nucleotides line up with TRBD1. TRBV23-1 is an ORF; its function is uncertain. The CDR3 DNA reads as TGCGCCAGCAGTCACCGAAGGACAGGACCCTACGAGCAGTACTTC. Amino acids: CASSHRRTGPYEQYF.